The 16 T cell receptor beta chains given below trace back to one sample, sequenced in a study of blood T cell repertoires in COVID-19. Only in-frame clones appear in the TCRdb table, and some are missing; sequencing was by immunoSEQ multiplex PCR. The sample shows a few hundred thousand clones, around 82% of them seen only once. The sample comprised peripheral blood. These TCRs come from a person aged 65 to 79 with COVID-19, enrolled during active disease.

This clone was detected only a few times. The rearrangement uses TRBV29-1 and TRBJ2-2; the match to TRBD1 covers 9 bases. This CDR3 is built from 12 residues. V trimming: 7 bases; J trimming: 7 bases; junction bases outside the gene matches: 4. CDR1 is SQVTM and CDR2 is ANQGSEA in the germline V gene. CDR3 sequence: CSAGQGYGELFF. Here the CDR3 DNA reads TGCAGCGCGGGACAGGGATACGGGGAGCTGTTTTTT.

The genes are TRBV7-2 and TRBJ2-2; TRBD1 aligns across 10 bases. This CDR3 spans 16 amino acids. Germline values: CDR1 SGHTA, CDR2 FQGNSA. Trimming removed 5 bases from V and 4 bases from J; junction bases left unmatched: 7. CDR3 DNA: TGTGCCAGCAGCGTACGACAGGGGGCCATCACCGGGGAGCTGTTTTTT. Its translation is CASSVRQGAITGELFF. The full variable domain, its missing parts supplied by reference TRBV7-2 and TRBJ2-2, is GAGVSQSPSNKVTEKGKDVELRCDPISGHTALYWYRQSLGQGLEFLIYFQGNSAPDKSGLPSDRFSAERTGGSVSTLTIQRTQQEDSAVYLCASSVRQGAITGELFFGEGSRLTVL.

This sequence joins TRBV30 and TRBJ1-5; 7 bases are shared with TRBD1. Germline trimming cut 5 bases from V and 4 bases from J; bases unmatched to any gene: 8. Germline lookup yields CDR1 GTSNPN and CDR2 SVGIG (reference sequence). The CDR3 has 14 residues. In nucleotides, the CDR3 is TGTGCCTGGGACAGGGAACTAACGAATCAGCCCCAGCATTTT. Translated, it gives CAWDRELTNQPQHF.

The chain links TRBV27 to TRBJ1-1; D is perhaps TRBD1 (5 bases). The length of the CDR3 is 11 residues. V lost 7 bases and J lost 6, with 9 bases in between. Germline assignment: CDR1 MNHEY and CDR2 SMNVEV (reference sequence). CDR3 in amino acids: CASMWGPEAFF. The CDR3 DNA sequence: TGTGCCAGCATGTGGGGCCCTGAAGCTTTCTTT.

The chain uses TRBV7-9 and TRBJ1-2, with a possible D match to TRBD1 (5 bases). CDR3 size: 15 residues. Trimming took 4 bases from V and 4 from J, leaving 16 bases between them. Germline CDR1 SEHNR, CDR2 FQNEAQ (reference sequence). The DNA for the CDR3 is TGTGCCAGCAGCTCTAGCGGGGCAGGAGTCTATGGCTACACCTTC. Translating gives CASSSSGAGVYGYTF.

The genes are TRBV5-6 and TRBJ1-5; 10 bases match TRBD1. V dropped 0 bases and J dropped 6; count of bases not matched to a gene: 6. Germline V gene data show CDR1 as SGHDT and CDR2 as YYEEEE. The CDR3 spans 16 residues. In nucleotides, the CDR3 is TGTGCCAGCAGCTTGGGGGCCGGGACAGGGGTTCAGCCCCAGCATTTT. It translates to CASSLGAGTGVQPQHF.

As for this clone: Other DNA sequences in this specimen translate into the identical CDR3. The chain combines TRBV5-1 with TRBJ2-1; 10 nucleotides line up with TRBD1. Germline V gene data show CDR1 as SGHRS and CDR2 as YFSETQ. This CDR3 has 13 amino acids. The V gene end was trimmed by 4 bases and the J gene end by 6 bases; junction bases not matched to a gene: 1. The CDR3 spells CASSRTGGNEQFF. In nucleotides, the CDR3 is TGCGCCAGCAGCCGGACAGGGGGCAATGAGCAGTTCTTC. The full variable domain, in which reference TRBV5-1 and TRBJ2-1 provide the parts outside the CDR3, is KAGVTQTPRYLIKTRGQQVTLSCSPISGHRSVSWYQQTPGQGLQFLFEYFSETQRNKGNFPGRFSGRQFSNSRSEMNVSTLELGDSALYLCASSRTGGNEQFFGPGTRLTVL.

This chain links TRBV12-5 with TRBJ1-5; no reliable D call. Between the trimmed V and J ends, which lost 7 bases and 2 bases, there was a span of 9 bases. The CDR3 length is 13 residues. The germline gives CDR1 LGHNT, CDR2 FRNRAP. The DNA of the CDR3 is TGTGCTAGTGCATATATAGGCAATCAGCCCCAGCATTTT. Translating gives CASAYIGNQPQHF.

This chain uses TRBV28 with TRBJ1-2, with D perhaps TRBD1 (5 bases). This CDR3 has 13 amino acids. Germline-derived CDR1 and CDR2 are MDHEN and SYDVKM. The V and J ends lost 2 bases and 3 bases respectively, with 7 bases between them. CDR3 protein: CASSLGGDYGYTF. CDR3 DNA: TGTGCCAGCAGTTTAGGGGGGGACTATGGCTACACCTTC.

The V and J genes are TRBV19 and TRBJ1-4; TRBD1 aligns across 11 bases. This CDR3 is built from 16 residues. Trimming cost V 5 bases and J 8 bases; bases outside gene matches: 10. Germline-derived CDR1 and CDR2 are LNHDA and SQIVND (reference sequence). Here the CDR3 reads CASSRPGGTGGEKLFF. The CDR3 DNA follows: TGTGCCAGTAGTCGGCCCGGTGGGACAGGGGGGGAAAAACTGTTTTTT. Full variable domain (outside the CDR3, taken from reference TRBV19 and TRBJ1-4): DGGITQSPKYLFRKEGQNVTLSCEQNLNHDAMYWYRQDPGQGLRLIYYSQIVNDFQKGDIAEGYSVSREKKESFPLTVTSAQKNPTAFYLCASSRPGGTGGEKLFFGSGTQLSVL.

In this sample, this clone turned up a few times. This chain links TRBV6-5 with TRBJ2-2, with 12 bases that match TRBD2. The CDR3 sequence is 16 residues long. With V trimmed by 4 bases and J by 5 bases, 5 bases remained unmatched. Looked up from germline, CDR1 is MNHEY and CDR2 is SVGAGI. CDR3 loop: CASSSPTSGSTGELFF. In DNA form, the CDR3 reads TGTGCCAGCAGTTCGCCGACTAGCGGGAGTACCGGGGAGCTGTTTTTT.

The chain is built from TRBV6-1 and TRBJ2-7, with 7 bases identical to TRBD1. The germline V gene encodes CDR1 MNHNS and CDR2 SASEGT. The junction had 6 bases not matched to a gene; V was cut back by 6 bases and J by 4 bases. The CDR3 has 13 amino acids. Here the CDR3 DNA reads TGTGCCAGCAGGGTCGGGACAGTTTACGAGCAGTACTTC. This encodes CASRVGTVYEQYF.

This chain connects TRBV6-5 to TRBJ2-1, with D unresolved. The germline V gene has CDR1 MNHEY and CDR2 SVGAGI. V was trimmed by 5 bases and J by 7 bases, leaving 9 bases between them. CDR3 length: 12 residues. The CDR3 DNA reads TGTGCCAGCAGTCCTACAGCAAATGAGCAGTTCTTC. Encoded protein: CASSPTANEQFF.

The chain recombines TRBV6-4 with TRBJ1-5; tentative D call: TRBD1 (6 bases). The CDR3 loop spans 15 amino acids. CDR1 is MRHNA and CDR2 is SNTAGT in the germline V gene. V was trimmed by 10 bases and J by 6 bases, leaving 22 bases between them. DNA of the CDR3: TGTGCCACCACACAGGGTTTGGCGATAGGTCAGCCCCAGCATTTT. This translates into CATTQGLAIGQPQHF.

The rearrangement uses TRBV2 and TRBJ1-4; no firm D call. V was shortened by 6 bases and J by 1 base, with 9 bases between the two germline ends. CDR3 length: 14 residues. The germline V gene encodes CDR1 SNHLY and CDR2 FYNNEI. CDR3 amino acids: CASRKEETNEKLFF. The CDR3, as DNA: TGTGCCAGCAGGAAGGAGGAAACTAATGAAAAACTGTTTTTT.

The CDR3, as DNA: TGCAGCGTTGCGAGCCAAACAGATACGCAGTATTTT. It specifies CSVASQTDTQYF. The rearrangement uses TRBV29-1 and TRBJ2-3; no reliable D call. Per the germline V gene, CDR1 is SQVTM and CDR2 is ANQGSEA. V was pared by 4 bases and J by 3 bases, with 8 bases between. There are 12 residues in the CDR3.